This T cell receptor beta chain was captured by sequencing in a study of T cell responses to AZD1222 COVID-19 vaccine. General observations from the study: It should be noted that donors were predominantly white British and more often female, and clonal diversity was possibly underestimated.

TCRdb's table, derived via immunoSEQ multiplex PCR, lists solely in-frame clones and lacks some. Of roughly 70,000 clones listed, nearly 90% are singletons. The CDR3 consists of 15 residues. The V end was cut by 2 bases, the J end by 0 bases, with 10 bases between. Per germline, CDR1 LGHNA and CDR2 YNFKEQ. Regarding this clone: Its antigen is undetermined.

The chain recombines TRBV4-2 with TRBJ1-2; D uncertain. This specimen was peripheral blood, taken 28 days after the second AZD1222 dose. The clonotype originates from an adult who received the AZD1222 COVID-19 vaccine. DNA of the CDR3: TGTGCCAGCAGCCAAACGTCAACCTCTAACTATGGCTACACCTTC. Protein sequence: CASSQTSTSNYGYTF.